The sequence of this T cell receptor beta chain was determined in a study of shared clonotypes between healthy human individuals. Method: immunoSEQ multiplex PCR; TCRdb's copy keeps in-frame clones and lacks some. The sample holds under 750,000 clones, over 55% seen once. Per germline, CDR1 MNHEY and CDR2 SMNVEV (reference sequence). J lost 3 bases, V lost 6 bases, and 6 bases had no gene match. This CDR3 comprises 15 residues. The sample was memory CD4+ T cells sorted from blood. The subset is: CD45RA-negative fraction. The chain carries TRBV27 and TRBJ1-5, with TRBD1 matching over 9 bases. This receptor was taken from a woman aged 25 to 39 in good health. The CDR3 region is CASRLQGANNQPQHF. CDR3 nucleotides: TGTGCCAGCAGACTACAGGGGGCCAACAATCAGCCCCAGCATTTT.